This TCR beta chain emerged from a study of shared clonotypes between healthy human individuals. The overall study: Serving as donors were a couple of women and three men, whose ages spanned 18 to 49. Per donor, three plates held CD4 naive cells, three held CD4 memory, two held CD8 naive and one held CD8 memory. Study outcomes and limitations: The authors expected sequencing depth to affect clonotype sharing among donors.

The repertoire was sequenced with immunoSEQ multiplex PCR; TCRdb's copy has only in-frame clones and lacks some. Among roughly 2.5 million clones, approximately 94% were seen once, and the ten largest hold roughly 0.15%. Partitioning of CD4+ cells yielded a CD45RA+ naive subset and a CD45RA-negative memory subset. Comment on this clone: The antigen is not known. At the DNA level, this CDR3 is encoded by other sequences in the same sample as well.

The V end lost 3 bases, the J end lost 5 bases, and 10 bases lay between the germline ends. Germline CDR1 SNHLY, CDR2 FYNNEI. The CDR3 runs 13 residues. The source of this sequence is a man younger than 30 in good health. J is TRBJ2-5 and V is TRBV2; D possibly corresponds to TRBD1 (6 bases). The source material was naive CD4+ T cells sorted from blood. As for subset: CD45RA+ positively selected. The CDR3 DNA sequence: TGTGCCAGCAGTGAGGTCAGGGGTGAGACCCAGTACTTC. This codes for CASSEVRGETQYF. Drawing the rest from reference TRBV2 and TRBJ2-5, the complete variable domain is EPEVTQTPSHQVTQMGQEVILRCVPISNHLYFYWYRQILGQKVEFLVSFYNNEISEKSEIFDDQFSVERPDGSNFTLKIRSTKLEDSAMYFCASSEVRGETQYFGPGTRLLVL.